This record concerns one TCR beta chain sequence. This sample is drawn from a study of control samples from healthy donors and cancer patients. Profiled with immunoSEQ multiplex PCR; TCRdb holds only in-frame clones, not every one. The repertoire consists of about 92,000 clones, with more than 75% occurring once and the leading ten covering around 10%. The germline V gene has CDR1 WNHNN and CDR2 SYGVQD (reference sequence). The CDR3 has 12 amino acids. Trimming removed 4 bases from V and 6 bases from J; junction bases left unmatched: 2. The clonotype comes from a woman aged 55-69 years in good health. The V and J genes are TRBV10-1 and TRBJ2-5; 7 nucleotides line up with TRBD1. The sequenced material came from blood. CDR3 in amino acids: CASSGQGKTQYF. The CDR3, as DNA: TGCGCCAGCAGTGGACAGGGCAAGACCCAGTACTTC.